The 12 T cell receptor beta chains below come from one sample, sequenced in a study of T cell responses to AZD1222 COVID-19 vaccine. Here immunoSEQ multiplex PCR was the method, and the copy in TCRdb shows in-frame clones only, minus some. The repertoire includes under 200,000 clones, around 89% of them detected once, and around 4.5% sits in the top ten. Sequences were derived from peripheral blood, sampled 28 days after the second AZD1222 dose. These receptors all stem from an adult who received the AZD1222 COVID-19 vaccine.

The count of this clone is one. This chain links TRBV20-1 with TRBJ2-1, with D unclear. Germline V gene lookup returns CDR1 DFQATT and CDR2 SNEGSKA (reference sequence). V was cut by 3 bases and J by 2 bases, with 14 bases left in between. CDR3 length equals 15 residues. The CDR3 protein is CSASLGRPAYNEQFF. The CDR3 nucleotides read TGCAGTGCTAGTCTCGGGCGCCCCGCCTACAATGAGCAGTTCTTC.

V gene TRBV27 combines with J gene TRBJ2-5; D gene ambiguous. CDR3 size: 13 residues. Germline CDR1 reads MNHEY; CDR2 reads SMNVEV (reference sequence). Trimming left V 5 bases short and J 6 bases short, with 13 bases between. CDR3 nucleotides: TGTGCCAGCAGTCTCGGCCCCGGGCAGACCCAGTACTTC. Its protein is CASSLGPGQTQYF.

This chain's CDR3 is CSASVGPLGDTEAFF. In DNA form, the CDR3 reads TGCAGTGCTAGTGTGGGCCCCCTCGGTGACACTGAAGCTTTCTTT. The chain combines TRBV20-1 with TRBJ1-1; D gene uncertain. Germline CDR1 DFQATT, CDR2 SNEGSKA (reference sequence). The CDR3 extends over 15 amino acids. V was clipped by 3 bases and J by 3 bases, with 17 bases between them.

The rearrangement uses TRBV2 and TRBJ1-1; unclear D gene. This CDR3 has 14 amino acids. Germline V lookup: CDR1 SNHLY, CDR2 FYNNEI. Trimming shortened V by 4 bases and J by 0 bases, and 9 bases separated the two germline ends. This CDR3 is CASSVGWVNTEAFF. CDR3 coding DNA: TGTGCCAGCAGTGTGGGATGGGTGAACACTGAAGCTTTCTTT.

This clone has more than one count but fewer than ten. This rearrangement joins TRBV6-5 to TRBJ1-1; possible D gene TRBD1, 5 bases. Germline values: CDR1 MNHEY, CDR2 SVGAGI. The germline V and J ends were trimmed by 6 bases and 13 bases, with 21 bases remaining between them. This CDR3 is built from 13 residues. The CDR3 region has the DNA TGTGCCAGCAGCCACGACAGTACCCCTAAGCTTTTCTTT. Translation gives CASSHDSTPKLFF.

This clone has a single count. The rearrangement joins TRBV24-1 to TRBJ2-4, with 10 positions matching TRBD1. Germline CDR1 reads KGHDR; CDR2 reads SFDVKD. CDR3 length: 15 residues. V shed 4 bases and J 6 bases; nucleotides not matched to a gene: 5. The CDR3 is CATSDTGTGVNIQYF. The CDR3 DNA is TGTGCCACCAGTGACACCGGGACAGGGGTAAACATTCAGTACTTC.

The chain couples TRBV7-9 to TRBJ2-2; 8 bases fit TRBD2. The germline V gene has CDR1 SEHNR and CDR2 FQNEAQ (reference sequence). Trimming took 3 bases from V and 0 from J; bases not matched to a gene: 6. This CDR3 is built from 17 residues. CDR3 loop: CASSFIGGGTNTGELFF. The CDR3 nucleotides read TGTGCCAGCAGCTTCATCGGCGGGGGGACGAACACCGGGGAGCTGTTTTTT. The whole variable domain, remainder taken from reference TRBV7-9 and TRBJ2-2, is DTGVSQNPRHKITKRGQNVTFRCDPISEHNRLYWYRQTLGQGPEFLTYFQNEAQLEKSRLLSDRFSAERPKGSFSTLEIQRTEQGDSAMYLCASSFIGGGTNTGELFFGEGSRLTVL.

The V call is TRBV27, the J call TRBJ1-4; D is perhaps TRBD1 (6 bases). Germline lookup yields CDR1 MNHEY and CDR2 SMNVEV (reference sequence). V shed 1 base and J shed 5 bases, with 11 bases lying between them. This CDR3 spans 15 amino acids. The CDR3 nucleotides are TGTGCCAGCAGTTTATTAGCGGGGGCGAATGAAAAACTGTTTTTT. The encoded protein is CASSLLAGANEKLFF.

The V gene is TRBV9, the J gene TRBJ1-2; tentatively, D is TRBD1 (5 bases). V was pared by 4 bases and J by 14 bases, with 24 bases between. Germline V CDR1 and CDR2: SGDLS, YYNGEE. The CDR3 has 14 amino acids. CDR3 sequence reads: CASSPFGTRTTETF. In nucleotides, the CDR3 is TGTGCCAGCAGCCCCTTTGGGACCAGGACTACTGAAACCTTC. The variable domain in full, with the rest retrieved from reference TRBV9 and TRBJ1-2, is DSGVTQTPKHLITATGQRVTLRCSPRSGDLSVYWYQQSLDQGLQFLIQYYNGEERAKGNILERFSAQQFPDLHSELNLSSLELGDSALYFCASSPFGTRTTETFGSGTRLTVV.

This chain connects TRBV12-5 to TRBJ2-3; TRBD1 matches at 9 bases. Germline V lookup: CDR1 LGHNT, CDR2 FRNRAP. The ends lost 2 bases at V and 4 bases at J; junction bases unmatched: 4. The CDR3 consists of 15 residues. Written as DNA, the CDR3 is TGTGCTAGTGGTTTGAGGACAGGGGCTTCAGATACGCAGTATTTT. Protein product: CASGLRTGASDTQYF.

The rearrangement uses TRBV4-3 and TRBJ1-5, with D hard to call. Deletions cut 0 bases from V and 1 base from J, with 7 bases between. The CDR3 consists of 15 residues. Germline CDR1 is LGHNA and CDR2 is YSLEER. The CDR3 DNA is TGCGCCAGCAGCCAAGAAGGGTACAGCAATCAGCCCCAGCATTTT. Translating gives CASSQEGYSNQPQHF.

This clone was recorded a few times. This chain links TRBV12-3 or TRBV12-4 with TRBJ1-1; TRBD1 agrees at 8 bases. Unmatched junction bases numbered 4, after V lost 5 bases and J lost 5 bases. The CDR3 is made up of 13 amino acids. In DNA, the CDR3 is TGTGCCAGCAGTACACAGGGGGGGACTGAAGCTTTCTTT. Protein product: CASSTQGGTEAFF.